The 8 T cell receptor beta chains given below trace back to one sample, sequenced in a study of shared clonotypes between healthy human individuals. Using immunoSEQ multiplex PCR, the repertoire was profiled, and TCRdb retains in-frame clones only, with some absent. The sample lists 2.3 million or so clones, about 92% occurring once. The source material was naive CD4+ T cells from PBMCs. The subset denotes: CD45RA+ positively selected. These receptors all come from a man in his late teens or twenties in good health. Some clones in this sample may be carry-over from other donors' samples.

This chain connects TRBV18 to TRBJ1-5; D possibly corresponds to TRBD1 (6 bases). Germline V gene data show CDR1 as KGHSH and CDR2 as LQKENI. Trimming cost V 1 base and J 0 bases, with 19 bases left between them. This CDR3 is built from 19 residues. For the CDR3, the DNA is TGTGCCAGCTCACCACGGACCCCCGGGGGGCTCAATAGCAATCAGCCCCAGCATTTT. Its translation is CASSPRTPGGLNSNQPQHF.

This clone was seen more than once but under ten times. CDR3 protein: CASRYSQETQYF. CDR3 DNA sequence: TGTGCCAGCAGGTACAGCCAAGAGACCCAGTACTTC. The rearrangement joins TRBV2 to TRBJ2-5; D remains ambiguous. Germline CDR1 SNHLY, CDR2 FYNNEI. V lost 6 bases to trimming and J lost 1 base, with 6 bases between them. The CDR3 loop spans 12 amino acids.

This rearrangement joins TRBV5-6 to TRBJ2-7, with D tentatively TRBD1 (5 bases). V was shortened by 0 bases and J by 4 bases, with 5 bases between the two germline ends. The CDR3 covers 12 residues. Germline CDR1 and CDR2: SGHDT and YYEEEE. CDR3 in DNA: TGTGCCAGCAGCTTGGGACAGTACGAGCAGTACTTC. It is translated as CASSLGQYEQYF. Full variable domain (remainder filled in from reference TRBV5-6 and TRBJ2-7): DAGVTQSPTHLIKTRGQQVTLRCSPKSGHDTVSWYQQALGQGPQFIFQYYEEEERQRGNFPDRFSGHQFPNYSSELNVNALLLGDSALYLCASSLGQYEQYFGPGTRLTVT.

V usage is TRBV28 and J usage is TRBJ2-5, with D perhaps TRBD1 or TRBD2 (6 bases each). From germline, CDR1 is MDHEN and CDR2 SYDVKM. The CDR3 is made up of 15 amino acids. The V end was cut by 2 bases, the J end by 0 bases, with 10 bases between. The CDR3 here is CASSLRGDYQETQYF. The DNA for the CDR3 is TGTGCCAGCAGTTTAAGGGGGGATTACCAAGAGACCCAGTACTTC.

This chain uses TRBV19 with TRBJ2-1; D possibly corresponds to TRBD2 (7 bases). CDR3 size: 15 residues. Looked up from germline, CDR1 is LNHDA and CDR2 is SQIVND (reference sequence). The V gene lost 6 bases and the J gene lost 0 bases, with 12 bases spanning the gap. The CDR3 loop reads CASSWGGRSYNEQFF. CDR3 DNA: TGTGCCAGTAGCTGGGGGGGGCGCTCCTACAATGAGCAGTTCTTC.

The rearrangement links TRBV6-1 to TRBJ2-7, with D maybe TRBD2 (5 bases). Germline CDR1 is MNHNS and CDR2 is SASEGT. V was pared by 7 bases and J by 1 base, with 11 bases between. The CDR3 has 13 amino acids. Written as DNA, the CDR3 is TGTGCCAGCATCCCCCGGGGTTCCTACGAGCAGTACTTC. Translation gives CASIPRGSYEQYF.

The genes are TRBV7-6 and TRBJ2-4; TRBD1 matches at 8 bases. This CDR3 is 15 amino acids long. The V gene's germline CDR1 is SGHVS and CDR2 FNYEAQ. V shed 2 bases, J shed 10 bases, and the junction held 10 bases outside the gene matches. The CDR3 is CASSLIPGGAGIQYF. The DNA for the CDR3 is TGTGCCAGCAGCTTAATTCCAGGGGGCGCGGGGATTCAGTACTTC. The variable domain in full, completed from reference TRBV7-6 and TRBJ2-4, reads GAGVSQSPRYKVTKRGQDVALRCDPISGHVSLYWYRQALGQGPEFLTYFNYEAQQDKSGLPNDRFSAERPEGSISTLTIQRTEQRDSAMYRCASSLIPGGAGIQYFGAGTRLSVL.

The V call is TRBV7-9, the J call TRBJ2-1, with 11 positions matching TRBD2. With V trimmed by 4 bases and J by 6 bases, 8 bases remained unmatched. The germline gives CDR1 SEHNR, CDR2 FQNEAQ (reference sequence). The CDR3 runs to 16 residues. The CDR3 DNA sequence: TGTGCCAGCAGCTCGGGGACTAGCGGAGGGATCAATGAGCAGTTCTTC. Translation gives CASSSGTSGGINEQFF. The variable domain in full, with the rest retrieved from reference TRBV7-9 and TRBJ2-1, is DTGVSQNPRHKITKRGQNVTFRCDPISEHNRLYWYRQTLGQGPEFLTYFQNEAQLEKSRLLSDRFSAERPKGSFSTLEIQRTEQGDSAMYLCASSSGTSGGINEQFFGPGTRLTVL.